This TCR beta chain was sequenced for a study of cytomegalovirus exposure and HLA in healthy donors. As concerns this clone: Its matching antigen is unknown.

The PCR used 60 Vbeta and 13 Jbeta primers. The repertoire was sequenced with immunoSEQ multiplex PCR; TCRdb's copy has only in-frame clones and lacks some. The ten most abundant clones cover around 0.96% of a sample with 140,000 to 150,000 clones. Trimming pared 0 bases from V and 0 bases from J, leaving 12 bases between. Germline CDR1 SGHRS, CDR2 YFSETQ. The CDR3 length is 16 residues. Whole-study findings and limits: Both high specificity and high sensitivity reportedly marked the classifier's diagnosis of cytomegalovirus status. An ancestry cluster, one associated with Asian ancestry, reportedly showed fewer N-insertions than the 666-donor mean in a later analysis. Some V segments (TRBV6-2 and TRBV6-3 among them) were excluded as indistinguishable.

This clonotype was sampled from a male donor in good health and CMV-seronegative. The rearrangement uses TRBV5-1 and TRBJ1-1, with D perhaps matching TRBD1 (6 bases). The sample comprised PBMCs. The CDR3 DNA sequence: TGCGCCAGCAGCTTGGCTCAGGGGCTCATGAACACTGAAGCTTTCTTT. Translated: CASSLAQGLMNTEAFF. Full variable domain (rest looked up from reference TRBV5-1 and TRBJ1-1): KAGVTQTPRYLIKTRGQQVTLSCSPISGHRSVSWYQQTPGQGLQFLFEYFSETQRNKGNFPGRFSGRQFSNSRSEMNVSTLELGDSALYLCASSLAQGLMNTEAFFGQGTRLTVV.